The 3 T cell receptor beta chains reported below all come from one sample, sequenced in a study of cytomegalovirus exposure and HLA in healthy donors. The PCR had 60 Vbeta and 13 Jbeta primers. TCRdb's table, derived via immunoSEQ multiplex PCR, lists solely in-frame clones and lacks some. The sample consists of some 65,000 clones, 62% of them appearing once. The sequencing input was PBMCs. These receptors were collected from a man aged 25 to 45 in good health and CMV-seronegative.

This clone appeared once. The CDR3 loop reads CASRTGGPGNTEAFF. CDR3 in DNA: TGTGCCAGTCGTACAGGGGGCCCCGGGAACACTGAAGCTTTCTTT. The V call is TRBV19, the J call TRBJ1-1, with 9 bases fitting TRBD1. Germline V gene lookup returns CDR1 LNHDA and CDR2 SQIVND (reference sequence). The CDR3 consists of 15 residues. V gave up 8 bases and J gave up 1 base; unmatched junction bases: 8.

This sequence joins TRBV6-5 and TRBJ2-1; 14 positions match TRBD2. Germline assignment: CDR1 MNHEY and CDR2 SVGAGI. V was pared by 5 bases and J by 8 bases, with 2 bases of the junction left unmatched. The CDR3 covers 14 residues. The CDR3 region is CASSRTSGGYEQFF. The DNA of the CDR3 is TGTGCCAGCAGTCGGACTAGCGGGGGGTATGAGCAGTTCTTC.

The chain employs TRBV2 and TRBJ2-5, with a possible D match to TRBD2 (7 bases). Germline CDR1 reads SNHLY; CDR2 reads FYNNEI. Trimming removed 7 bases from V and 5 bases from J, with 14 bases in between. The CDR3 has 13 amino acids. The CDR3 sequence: CASTLGGRETQYF. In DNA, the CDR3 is TGTGCCAGCACCCTGGGGGGGCGGGAGACCCAGTACTTC.